Below, one T cell receptor beta chain is given with its context. The data belong to a study of T-cell reconstitution after alpha-beta-depleted transplantation in children. This CDR3 region has 10 residues. It was with unique molecular identifiers that the TCRbeta library was prepared. MiXCR, applied by TCRdb to the PCR reads, yields one record per CDR3 protein. The sample has about 610,000 distinct CDR3 sequences, 10% seen once. The genes are TRBV21-1 and TRBJ2-1. TRBV21-1 is deemed a pseudogene. The sequence came from a human donor who donated a stem cell graft to a child with acute myeloid leukemia. The specimen comprised PBMCs from the stem cell graft donor, sampled from the stem cell graft. The CDR3 DNA reads as TGTGCCAGCCCCGATTATGAGCAGTTCTTC. As protein: CASPDYEQFF.